The TCR beta chain described here comes from a study of T cell responses to AZD1222 COVID-19 vaccine. The method was immunoSEQ multiplex PCR; TCRdb's version includes in-frame clones alone and lacks a portion of them. The sample shows some 200,000 clones, about 95% of them seen only once. The table lists this clone with a count of one. The length of the CDR3 is 14 residues. Germline V gene lookup returns CDR1 LGHDT and CDR2 YNNKEL (reference sequence). V lost 1 base to trimming and J lost 5 bases, with 12 bases between them. This TCR was sampled from an adult who received the MenACWY meningococcal vaccine as a control. The sample in question was peripheral blood, obtained 28 days after the second dose of the MenACWY control vaccine. The chain joins TRBV3-1 (or the pseudogene TRBV3-2) to TRBJ2-7; possible D gene TRBD1, 5 bases. For the CDR3, the DNA is TGTGCCAGCAGCCAAGGTTCAGGGCTCCACGAGCAGTACTTC. Protein product: CASSQGSGLHEQYF.